The 30 T cell receptor beta chains presented below share a single source sample, sequenced in a study of control samples from healthy donors and cancer patients. Using immunoSEQ multiplex PCR, the repertoire was profiled, and TCRdb retains in-frame clones only, with some absent. The repertoire holds some 250,000 clones, with roughly 87% as singletons. The sequencing input was PBMCs. The receptors originated from a woman aged 55-70 years with lung cancer.

The chain employs TRBV6-6 and TRBJ1-1, with 7 bases matching TRBD1. This CDR3 contains 15 residues. In germline, CDR1 is MNHNY, CDR2 SVGAGI (reference sequence). V was clipped by 5 bases and J by 4 bases; unmatched bases: 10. The CDR3 loop reads CASSPGWQGGTEAFF. The CDR3 DNA sequence: TGTGCCAGCAGTCCGGGGTGGCAGGGGGGCACTGAAGCTTTCTTT.

This clone was observed a single time. The chain joins TRBV9 to TRBJ2-3, with 13 nucleotides matching TRBD2. This CDR3 comprises 16 residues. The trim removed 3 bases at V and 4 bases at J, leaving 5 bases unmatched. Germline-derived CDR1 and CDR2 are SGDLS and YYNGEE. The CDR3 DNA follows: TGTGCCAGCAGCGCCCGACTAGCGGGAGGCGCAGATACGCAGTATTTT. Encoded protein: CASSARLAGGADTQYF.

In its sample, this clone was seen once. This chain uses TRBV7-9 with TRBJ1-1, with a tentative D call TRBD1 (5 bases). Per the germline V gene, CDR1 is SEHNR and CDR2 is FQNEAQ (reference sequence). Trimming cost V 2 bases and J 4 bases, with 11 bases left between them. The CDR3 has 14 residues. CDR3 residues: CASSLTTGGTEAFF. As DNA, the CDR3 is TGTGCCAGCAGCTTAACCACAGGTGGCACTGAAGCTTTCTTT. The whole variable domain, remainder taken from reference TRBV7-9 and TRBJ1-1, is DTGVSQNPRHKITKRGQNVTFRCDPISEHNRLYWYRQTLGQGPEFLTYFQNEAQLEKSRLLSDRFSAERPKGSFSTLEIQRTEQGDSAMYLCASSLTTGGTEAFFGQGTRLTVV.

The V call is TRBV10-3, the J call TRBJ2-3; 11 bases align to TRBD2. CDR1 and CDR2 (germline): ENHRY, SYGVKD. Trimming took 5 bases from V and 2 from J; bases not matched to a gene: 6. The CDR3 runs 16 residues. CDR3 sequence: CAISRASGGSTDTQYF. DNA of the CDR3: TGTGCCATCAGTCGCGCTAGCGGGGGGTCCACAGATACGCAGTATTTT.

This clone was seen a few times. The rearrangement links TRBV29-1 to TRBJ1-5; D is undetermined. V was trimmed by 4 bases and J by 4 bases, leaving 11 bases between them. Germline V lookup: CDR1 SQVTM, CDR2 ANQGSEA. The CDR3 totals 13 residues. The CDR3 reads CSVAEQKNQPQHF. In DNA, the CDR3 is TGCAGCGTTGCAGAACAGAAAAATCAGCCCCAGCATTTT.

To note about this clone: Germline and junction disagree at one end, which may indicate a read error. The rearrangement links TRBV5-4 to TRBJ2-2; a weak D match, TRBD2 (5 bases). CDR3 size: 16 residues. CDR1 is SGHNT, CDR2 YYREEE, per germline (reference sequence). The chain's CDR3 is CASGFGGAVDTGELFF. The DNA for the CDR3 is TGTGCCAGCGGCTTCGGAGGCGCGGTTGACACCGGGGAGCTGTTTTTT.

J is TRBJ2-7 and V is TRBV30; TRBD1 is a possible D gene (5 bases). Germline V lookup: CDR1 GTSNPN, CDR2 SVGIG (reference sequence). The germline V and J ends were trimmed by 4 bases and 1 base, with 23 bases remaining between them. This CDR3 is built from 17 residues. The chain's CDR3 is CAWTHPPGRDGSYEQYF. The CDR3 coding sequence is TGTGCCTGGACCCACCCCCCCGGCAGGGATGGATCCTACGAGCAGTACTTC.

This rearrangement joins TRBV5-5 to TRBJ2-7; D might be TRBD1 (5 bases). Looked up from germline, CDR1 is SGHKS and CDR2 is YYEKEE (reference sequence). Trimming cost V 4 bases and J 6 bases, with 17 bases left between them. This CDR3 has 14 residues. The CDR3 sequence is CASSRRQNYGEQYF. The CDR3 bases are TGTGCCAGCAGCCGACGACAGAATTATGGCGAGCAGTACTTC.

The rearrangement links TRBV3-1 (or the pseudogene TRBV3-2) to TRBJ1-5; maybe TRBD1 (5 bases). V shed 1 base and J shed 7 bases, with 8 bases lying between them. This CDR3 comprises 13 residues. Germline CDR1 reads LGHDT; CDR2 reads YNNKEL (reference sequence). The CDR3 loop is CASSQVGGQPQHF. In DNA, the CDR3 is TGTGCCAGCAGCCAAGTCGGGGGACAGCCCCAGCATTTT.

The chain couples TRBV30 to TRBJ2-5, with 12 nucleotides matching TRBD2. The V gene's germline CDR1 is GTSNPN and CDR2 SVGIG (reference sequence). Unmatched junction bases numbered 4, after V lost 1 base and J lost 4 bases. CDR3 length equals 15 residues. CDR3 coding DNA: TGTGCCTGGAGTGCTCGACTAGCGGGAGCAGAGACCCAGTACTTC. As protein: CAWSARLAGAETQYF.

Comment on this clone: Other DNA sequences in the sample encode the same CDR3. The chain links TRBV18 to TRBJ1-1, with D unresolved. This CDR3 is 13 amino acids long. CDR1 KGHSH and CDR2 LQKENI come from the germline V gene. Deletions cut 0 bases from V and 7 bases from J, with 9 bases between. The CDR3 spells CASSPPAGSEAFF. As DNA, the CDR3 is TGTGCCAGCTCACCACCGGCGGGGAGTGAAGCTTTCTTT.

The V and J genes are TRBV9 and TRBJ2-1; 9 bases align to TRBD2. CDR1 and CDR2 (germline): SGDLS, YYNGEE. This CDR3 has 17 amino acids. Trimming cost V 0 bases and J 5 bases; bases outside gene matches: 9. The CDR3 sequence is CASSVAAGGRGDNEQFF. CDR3 coding DNA: TGTGCCAGCAGCGTAGCTGCGGGCGGGAGGGGTGACAATGAGCAGTTCTTC.

The chain links TRBV6-5 to TRBJ1-1; no clear D gene. CDR1 and CDR2 from the germline V gene are MNHEY and SVGAGI. The CDR3 extends over 14 amino acids. The V end was cut by 7 bases, the J end by 4 bases, with 16 bases between. The CDR3 region has the DNA TGTGCCAGCATGTTAATCCCCCCCGGCACTGAAGCTTTCTTT. Its translation: CASMLIPPGTEAFF.

V and J are TRBV5-1 and TRBJ2-2; D not certain. The V end was cut by 5 bases, the J end by 6 bases, with 11 bases between. The CDR3 has 13 residues. Looked up from germline, CDR1 is SGHRS and CDR2 is YFSETQ. The CDR3 here is CASRREGPGELFF. CDR3 coding DNA: TGCGCCAGCAGACGAGAAGGGCCCGGGGAGCTGTTTTTT.

CDR3 region: CASTLHGAYEQYF. The CDR3 DNA reads TGTGCCAGCACCCTGCATGGGGCCTACGAGCAGTACTTC. The rearrangement joins TRBV12-3 or TRBV12-4 to TRBJ2-7; no clear D gene. This CDR3 contains 13 residues. Trimming shortened V by 7 bases and J by 2 bases, and 12 bases separated the two germline ends.

The CDR3 here is CASGGVAGAGRNEQFF. In nucleotides, the CDR3 is TGCGCCAGCGGCGGGGTAGCGGGAGCCGGTCGCAATGAGCAGTTCTTC. The genes are TRBV4-1 and TRBJ2-1; TRBD2 matches at 9 bases. The germline V gene encodes CDR1 MGHRA and CDR2 YSYEKL. The CDR3 is 16 residues long. Trimming took 8 bases from V and 6 from J; bases not matched to a gene: 14.

The sample holds one count of this clone. This rearrangement joins TRBV5-1 to TRBJ2-3, with TRBD2 identical over 9 bases. CDR1 is SGHRS and CDR2 is YFSETQ in the germline V gene. Trimming removed 7 bases from V and 4 bases from J; junction bases left unmatched: 16. The CDR3 spans 17 residues. CDR3 protein: CASGRTRGGVAADTQYF. Written as DNA, the CDR3 is TGCGCCAGCGGCCGGACTCGCGGGGGGGTAGCGGCAGATACGCAGTATTTT.

J is TRBJ1-2 and V is TRBV4-2; the match to TRBD1 covers 12 bases. In germline, CDR1 is LGHNA, CDR2 YNFKEQ. The CDR3 sequence is 15 residues long. V was pared by 3 bases and J by 4 bases, with 3 bases of the junction left unmatched. This CDR3 reads CASSQGQGAFYGYTF. The CDR3 nucleotides are TGTGCCAGCAGCCAGGGACAGGGGGCGTTCTATGGCTACACCTTC.

V gene TRBV5-1 combines with J gene TRBJ1-1; possible D gene TRBD1, 6 bases. The germline V gene encodes CDR1 SGHRS and CDR2 YFSETQ. V shed 4 bases and J shed 7 bases, with 14 bases lying between them. This CDR3 region has 13 residues. Here the CDR3 DNA reads TGCGCCAGCAGCCCAGTAGGGGGGGTTGAAGCTTTCTTT. It codes for CASSPVGGVEAFF.

The chain combines TRBV10-3 with TRBJ1-1, with D perhaps matching TRBD1 (5 bases). Germline V gives CDR1 ENHRY, CDR2 SYGVKD. The CDR3 is made up of 12 amino acids. V was cut by 4 bases and J by 6 bases, with 9 bases left in between. The CDR3 protein is CAISGLGAEAFF. For the CDR3, the DNA is TGTGCCATCAGTGGTCTGGGGGCTGAAGCTTTCTTT.

The chain uses TRBV7-8 and TRBJ2-3; 7 nucleotides agree with TRBD2. The V gene end was trimmed by 0 bases and the J gene end by 8 bases; junction bases not matched to a gene: 5. Germline V gene lookup returns CDR1 SGHVS and CDR2 FQNEAQ. The CDR3 extends over 14 amino acids. CDR3 amino acids: CASSLAWGGSTQYF. CDR3 bases: TGTGCCAGCAGCTTAGCGTGGGGGGGGAGTACGCAGTATTTT. Full variable domain (outside the CDR3, taken from reference TRBV7-8 and TRBJ2-3): GAGVSQSPRYKVAKRGQDVALRCDPISGHVSLFWYQQALGQGPEFLTYFQNEAQLDKSGLPSDRFFAERPEGSVSTLKIQRTQQEDSAVYLCASSLAWGGSTQYFGPGTRLTVL.

The chain joins TRBV24-1 to TRBJ2-1; TRBD2 matches 10 bases. The germline V gene encodes CDR1 KGHDR and CDR2 SFDVKD. The trim removed 1 base at V and 2 bases at J, leaving 4 bases unmatched. This CDR3 is 17 amino acids long. Written as DNA, the CDR3 is TGTGCCACCAGTGATTTTCCTAGCGGGAGCCCCTACAATGAGCAGTTCTTC. Protein sequence: CATSDFPSGSPYNEQFF.

The CDR3 is CASSSSAYTGELFF. The CDR3 DNA is TGTGCCAGCAGCTCATCGGCTTACACCGGGGAGCTGTTTTTT. The chain uses TRBV7-3 and TRBJ2-2; D unresolved. V dropped 4 bases and J dropped 3 bases, with 9 bases sitting between them. Germline CDR1 SGHTA, CDR2 FQGTGA. The CDR3 length is 14 residues. Looking up the rest from reference TRBV7-3 and TRBJ2-2 gives the full variable domain: GAGVSQTPSNKVTEKGKYVELRCDPISGHTALYWYRQSLGQGPEFLIYFQGTGAADDSGLPNDRFFAVRPEGSVSTLKIQRTERGDSAVYLCASSSSAYTGELFFGEGSRLTVL.

The chain is built from TRBV19 and TRBJ2-7; D ambiguous. Trimming removed 5 bases at V and 6 bases at J, with 14 bases between. Germline-derived CDR1 and CDR2 are LNHDA and SQIVND (reference sequence). The CDR3 consists of 13 residues. The CDR3 nucleotides are TGTGCCAGTAGTCGGGCAGCGATGGGCGAGCAGTACTTC. This encodes CASSRAAMGEQYF.

The rearrangement joins TRBV3-1 (or the pseudogene TRBV3-2) to TRBJ1-2, with D possibly matching TRBD1 (6 bases). Germline CDR1 is LGHDT and CDR2 is YNNKEL (reference sequence). The CDR3 totals 14 residues. V dropped 4 bases and J dropped 8 bases, with 17 bases sitting between them. CDR3 protein: CASSLAAGDRGYTF. The CDR3 nucleotides read TGTGCCAGCAGCCTGGCCGCAGGGGATCGGGGCTACACCTTC.

This clone has only one observation. The chain uses TRBV28 and TRBJ1-2; D uncertain. This CDR3 is 13 amino acids long. The V end was cut by 6 bases, the J end by 0 bases, with 8 bases between. Per germline, CDR1 MDHEN and CDR2 SYDVKM. The CDR3: CASRLGANYGYTF. CDR3 in DNA: TGTGCCAGCAGATTAGGAGCTAACTATGGCTACACCTTC.

This chain joins TRBV7-8 and TRBJ1-6, with D perhaps matching TRBD1 (6 bases). CDR3 length equals 16 residues. Germline V gene lookup returns CDR1 SGHVS and CDR2 FQNEAQ. V lost 5 bases and J lost 8, with 19 bases in between. CDR3 DNA: TGTGCCAGCAGCAACAGCGGTAGGGGGACGGATTCACCCCTCCACTTT. Amino acids: CASSNSGRGTDSPLHF.

The CDR3 protein is CASSQALTSGGMETQYF. DNA for the CDR3: TGTGCCAGCAGCCAAGCGTTAACTAGCGGGGGAATGGAGACCCAGTACTTC. V gene TRBV14 combines with J gene TRBJ2-5; 11 bases map to TRBD2. Germline loops: CDR1 SGHDN, CDR2 FVKESK. The CDR3 has 17 amino acids. Trimming took 1 base from V and 5 from J; bases not matched to a gene: 9.

The chain couples TRBV11-3 to TRBJ2-7; 9 nucleotides line up with TRBD2. This CDR3 comprises 15 residues. V gave up 1 base and J gave up 2 bases; unmatched junction bases: 3. CDR1 is SGHNT and CDR2 is YENEEA in the germline V gene. For the CDR3, the DNA is TGTGCCAGCAGCTTAGCTAGCGGGACAGCCTACGAGCAGTACTTC. Its protein is CASSLASGTAYEQYF.

This sequence joins TRBV28 and TRBJ2-7, with D uncertain. The CDR3 has 13 amino acids. V lost 7 bases and J lost 4, with 14 bases in between. The germline V gene encodes CDR1 MDHEN and CDR2 SYDVKM. CDR3 protein: CASNDVALYEQYF. CDR3 in DNA: TGTGCCAGCAACGATGTTGCGCTTTACGAGCAGTACTTC.